The T cell receptor beta chain described here comes from a study of blood T cells in healthy people across ages. The CDR3 covers 15 residues. V gave up 5 bases and J gave up 5 bases, with 16 bases separating them. From germline, CDR1 is MNHEY and CDR2 SMNVEV (reference sequence). The second PCR ran roughly 6 to 11 cycles with a sample-barcoded 5' primer and J-beta primers. The yield of each sample was at least 3 million CDR3-containing paired-end reads. TCRdb re-called the 5' RACE reads through MiXCR, storing one row per CDR3 protein. The sample lists around 1,000,000 distinct CDR3 sequences; around 25% were seen once. Separately, the same data were catalogued under a study of T cells of mothers and their children. That study reports: Persisting microchimeric T cell clones went undetected.

The genes are TRBV27 and TRBJ2-1; perhaps TRBD2 as D (6 bases). The receptor was isolated from a girl between 2 and 10 years old in good health. Sequenced material: blood. The CDR3 protein is CASSRRDSTNNEQFF. CDR3 bases: TGTGCCAGCAGTCGCCGGGACTCCACCAACAATGAGCAGTTCTTC.